This TCR beta chain came from a study of blood T cell repertoires in COVID-19. Study summary: There were acute and convalescent COVID-19 samples, and they came from the United States, Italy and Spain.

Looked up from germline, CDR1 is MNHEY and CDR2 is SVGAGI. With V trimmed by 3 bases and J by 0 bases, 3 bases remained unmatched. This CDR3 has 15 residues. Across 24 US areas, participants ranged in age from about 18 to 100 years. Original handling: Estimation of nucleated cell counts relied on the amplification of reference gene primers. The method was immunoSEQ multiplex PCR; TCRdb's version includes in-frame clones alone and lacks a portion of them. V and J calls and clone size are those listed in that table; D and trimming were worked out from the DNA. The sample carries under 250,000 clones, around 81% recorded once.

The material sequenced was PBMCs or T cells enriched from blood (not recorded which). The chain combines TRBV6-5 with TRBJ2-7, with 9 bases lining up with TRBD2. This receptor was obtained from a man younger than 40 with acute COVID-19. In DNA form, the CDR3 reads TGTGCCAGCAGTTATGAGACTAGCGGCTCCTACGAGCAGTACTTC. It is translated as CASSYETSGSYEQYF.